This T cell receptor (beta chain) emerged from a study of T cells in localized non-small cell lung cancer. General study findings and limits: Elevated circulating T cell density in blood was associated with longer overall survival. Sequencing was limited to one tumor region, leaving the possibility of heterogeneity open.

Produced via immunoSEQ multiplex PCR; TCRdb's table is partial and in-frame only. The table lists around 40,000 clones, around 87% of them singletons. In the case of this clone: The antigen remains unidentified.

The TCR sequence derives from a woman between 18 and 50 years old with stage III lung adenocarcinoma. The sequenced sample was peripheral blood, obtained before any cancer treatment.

The CDR3 spells CASRAPGQSYGYTF. The CDR3 DNA reads TGTGCCAGCCGCGCGCCGGGACAGTCTTATGGCTACACCTTC. This chain connects TRBV6-5 to TRBJ1-2, with 7 bases matching TRBD1. Trimming at V came to 8 bases and at J to 5 bases, leaving 11 bases not matched to a gene. This CDR3 comprises 14 residues. Germline assignment: CDR1 MNHEY and CDR2 SVGAGI.